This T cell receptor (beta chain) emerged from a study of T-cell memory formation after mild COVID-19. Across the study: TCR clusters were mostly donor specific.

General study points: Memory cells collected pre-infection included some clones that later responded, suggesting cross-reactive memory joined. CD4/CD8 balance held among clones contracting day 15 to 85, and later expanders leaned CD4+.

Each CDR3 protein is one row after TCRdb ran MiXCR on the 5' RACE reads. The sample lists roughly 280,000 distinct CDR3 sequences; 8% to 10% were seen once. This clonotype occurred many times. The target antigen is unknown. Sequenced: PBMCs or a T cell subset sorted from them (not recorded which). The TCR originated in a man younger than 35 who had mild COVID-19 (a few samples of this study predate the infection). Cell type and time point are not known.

The CDR3 loop is CASSAGLYSGNTIYF. The CDR3 DNA reads as TGCGCCAGCAGCGCCGGACTGTACTCTGGAAACACCATATATTTT. V usage is TRBV5-1 and J usage is TRBJ1-3; D is uncertain. V was trimmed by 4 bases and J by 0 bases, leaving 11 bases between them. This CDR3 has 15 residues. CDR1 is SGHRS and CDR2 is YFSETQ in the germline V gene. Together with reference TRBV5-1 and TRBJ1-3, the CDR3 gives the full variable domain: KAGVTQTPRYLIKTRGQQVTLSCSPISGHRSVSWYQQTPGQGLQFLFEYFSETQRNKGNFPGRFSGRQFSNSRSEMNVSTLELGDSALYLCASSAGLYSGNTIYFGEGSWLTVV.